The sequence of this T cell receptor beta chain was determined in a study of HIV-infected patients and healthy controls. Each CDR3 protein gets one entry after TCRdb re-called the 5' RACE reads with MiXCR. Here the sample spans about 64,000 distinct CDR3 sequences, roughly 19% being singletons. Trimming shortened V by 0 bases and J by 0 bases, and 6 bases separated the two germline ends. Germline loops: CDR1 LGHNA, CDR2 YNFKEQ. CDR3 length: 14 amino acids. The rearrangement links TRBV4-2 to TRBJ2-7; D is undetermined. The sequence came from a human donor in good health. Sequenced input: CD4+ T cells from blood. CDR3 loop: CASSQEDFSYEQYF. CDR3 in DNA: TGTGCCAGCAGCCAAGAAGACTTCTCCTACGAGCAGTACTTC.